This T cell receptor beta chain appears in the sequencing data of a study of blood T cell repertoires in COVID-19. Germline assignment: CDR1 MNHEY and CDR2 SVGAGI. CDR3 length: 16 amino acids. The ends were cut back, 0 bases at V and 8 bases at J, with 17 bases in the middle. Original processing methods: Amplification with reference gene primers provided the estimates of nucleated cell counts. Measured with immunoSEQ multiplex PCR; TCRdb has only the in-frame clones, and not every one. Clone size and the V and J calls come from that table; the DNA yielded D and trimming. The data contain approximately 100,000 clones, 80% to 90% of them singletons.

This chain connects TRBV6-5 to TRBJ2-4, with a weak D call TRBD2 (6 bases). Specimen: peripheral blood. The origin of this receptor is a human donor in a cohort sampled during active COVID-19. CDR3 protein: CASSYSNGGPGDIQYF. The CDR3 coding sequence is TGTGCCAGCAGTTACTCGAACGGAGGGCCTGGGGACATTCAGTACTTC.